Listed here are 11 T cell receptor beta chains from one sample, sequenced in a study of shared clonotypes between healthy human individuals. Produced via immunoSEQ multiplex PCR; TCRdb's table is partial and in-frame only. This table has approximately 2.4 million clones, under 97% appearing once. What was sequenced was naive CD4+ T cells sorted from blood. Subset specified: CD45RA+ positively selected. These receptors all stem from a man younger than 35 in good health.

The chain couples TRBV5-1 to TRBJ2-7; 9 bases line up with TRBD1. The germline V gene has CDR1 SGHRS and CDR2 YFSETQ. Trimming at V came to 1 base and at J to 6 bases, leaving 11 bases not matched to a gene. The CDR3 runs 16 residues. CDR3 sequence reads: CASSLTTGGFKTEQYF. In DNA form, the CDR3 reads TGCGCCAGCAGCTTGACCACAGGGGGCTTCAAGACCGAGCAGTACTTC.

This rearrangement joins TRBV28 to TRBJ2-7; tentative D call: TRBD1 (7 bases). V gave up 6 bases and J gave up 5 bases, with 20 bases separating them. This CDR3 comprises 15 residues. Germline V gene sequence: CDR1 MDHEN, CDR2 SYDVKM. CDR3 amino acids: CASRTQGGIGNEQYF. The CDR3 bases are TGTGCCAGCAGGACCCAGGGGGGCATTGGGAACGAGCAGTACTTC.

The J gene is TRBJ1-6, the V gene TRBV15; no reliable D call. Germline assignment: CDR1 LNHNV and CDR2 YYDKDF (reference sequence). There are 16 residues in the CDR3. Trimming pared 2 bases from V and 7 bases from J, leaving 15 bases between. The CDR3 DNA sequence: TGTGCCACCAGCAGATTTGGTGACTTTCAAAATTCACCCCTCCACTTT. As protein: CATSRFGDFQNSPLHF.

The genes are TRBV28 and TRBJ2-1; D may correspond to TRBD1 or TRBD2 (6 bases each). CDR3 size: 12 residues. Trimming removed 8 bases at V and 7 bases at J, with 12 bases between. The germline gives CDR1 MDHEN, CDR2 SYDVKM. The DNA of the CDR3 is TGTGCCAGCTGCGGGACATTTAATGAGCAGTTCTTC. Translation: CASCGTFNEQFF.

This clone was counted once. This chain joins TRBV12-5 and TRBJ2-2, with a weak D call TRBD1 (7 bases). CDR1 and CDR2 (germline): LGHNT, FRNRAP. Trimming removed 3 bases at V and 9 bases at J, with 11 bases between. This CDR3 is 13 amino acids long. CDR3 residues: CASGFQGGRELFF. The CDR3 nucleotides read TGTGCTAGTGGTTTCCAGGGGGGCCGGGAGCTGTTTTTT.

This clone occurred once. This chain links TRBV25-1 with TRBJ1-2, with D tentatively TRBD1 (6 bases). V dropped 5 bases and J dropped 8 bases, with 12 bases sitting between them. CDR1 and CDR2 from the germline V gene are MGHDK and SYGVNS. The CDR3 is 12 residues long. CDR3 in amino acids: CASSSGQRGYTF. The CDR3 nucleotides read TGTGCCAGCAGTTCCGGACAGCGCGGCTACACCTTC.

The V gene is TRBV30, the J gene TRBJ2-7, with 7 bases matching TRBD2. This CDR3 comprises 14 residues. The junction had 7 bases not matched to a gene; V was cut back by 4 bases and J by 1 base. Germline loops: CDR1 GTSNPN, CDR2 SVGIG (reference sequence). The CDR3 protein is CAWTRTSFSYEQYF. The DNA of the CDR3 is TGTGCCTGGACTAGGACTAGTTTTTCCTACGAGCAGTACTTC.

The rearrangement links TRBV7-2 to TRBJ2-3; D is perhaps TRBD2 (5 bases). CDR3 length: 14 amino acids. V lost 4 bases and J lost 6, with 14 bases in between. Germline values: CDR1 SGHTA, CDR2 FQGNSA. In DNA form, the CDR3 reads TGTGCCAGCAGCTCCGGGATGCGCTCGGATACGCAGTATTTT. Translated: CASSSGMRSDTQYF.

The chain is built from TRBV5-1 and TRBJ2-1; TRBD2 matches at 13 bases. The CDR3 is made up of 19 amino acids. Germline CDR1 and CDR2: SGHRS and YFSETQ. J was trimmed by 0 bases and V by 4 bases; bases with no gene match: 10. The CDR3 spells CASSPGTSGKASSYNEQFF. CDR3 coding DNA: TGCGCCAGCAGCCCCGGGACTAGCGGGAAAGCGAGCTCCTACAATGAGCAGTTCTTC.

The rearrangement links TRBV2 to TRBJ2-4, with 7 bases identical to TRBD1. V lost 5 bases to trimming and J lost 6 bases; unmatched junction nucleotides: 4. Germline CDR1 is SNHLY and CDR2 is FYNNEI. There are 13 residues in the CDR3. The CDR3 region is CASSQQGTNIQYF. CDR3 DNA sequence: TGTGCCAGCAGTCAACAGGGGACAAACATTCAGTACTTC.

The chain combines TRBV11-2 with TRBJ2-7; D may be TRBD1 (5 bases). Trimming shortened V by 5 bases and J by 0 bases, and 14 bases separated the two germline ends. The CDR3 is 15 residues long. Germline V lookup: CDR1 SGHAT, CDR2 FQNNGV. CDR3 sequence: CASSTQAGHSYEQYF. DNA of the CDR3: TGTGCCAGCAGCACGCAAGCAGGGCACTCCTACGAGCAGTACTTC.